This TCR beta chain was captured by sequencing in a study of T cell changes during pregnancy in multiple sclerosis. CDR1 is SGHTA, CDR2 FQGNSA, per germline. Germline trimming cut 3 bases from V and 5 bases from J; bases unmatched to any gene: 8. The length of the CDR3 is 15 residues. The assay was immunoSEQ multiplex PCR, and TCRdb's table has in-frame clones only and misses some. The data hold about 100,000 clones, with about 90% observed a single time. The source of this sequence is a female donor with multiple sclerosis, enrolled in a pregnancy study. The chain couples TRBV7-2 to TRBJ2-7, with TRBD1 identical over 9 bases. The sample in question was peripheral blood, obtained after pregnancy. The CDR3: CASSFTGTGIHEQYF. CDR3 nucleotide sequence: TGTGCCAGCAGCTTTACCGGGACAGGGATTCACGAGCAGTACTTC.